The 8 T cell receptor beta chains below all came from one sample that was sequenced in a study of shared clonotypes between healthy human individuals. Repertoires were generated with immunoSEQ multiplex PCR, while TCRdb's copy carries only in-frame clones and drops some. Among about 1.5 million clones listed, 98% were seen once. Material for sequencing was naive CD4+ T cells sorted from blood. Subset here: CD45RA+ positively selected. All receptors derive from a man younger than 45 in good health.

CDR3 sequence: CASSQVGFGTDTQYF. CDR3 DNA sequence: TGTGCCAGCAGCCAAGTGGGGTTCGGCACAGATACGCAGTATTTT. V usage is TRBV14 and J usage is TRBJ2-3; the D is unclear. Germline CDR1 and CDR2: SGHDN and FVKESK. V lost 1 base and J 1 base, leaving 9 bases between the germline ends. This CDR3 region has 15 residues.

This clone was seen just once. V usage is TRBV7-8 and J usage is TRBJ2-7; unclear D gene. The CDR3 runs to 13 residues. V lost 4 bases, J lost 1 base, and 8 bases lay in between. Germline V gene data show CDR1 as SGHVS and CDR2 as FQNEAQ. CDR3 in DNA: TGTGCCAGCAGCTCGACCGCATCCTACGAGCAGTACTTC. It translates to CASSSTASYEQYF. The variable domain in full, completed from reference TRBV7-8 and TRBJ2-7, reads GAGVSQSPRYKVAKRGQDVALRCDPISGHVSLFWYQQALGQGPEFLTYFQNEAQLDKSGLPSDRFFAERPEGSVSTLKIQRTQQEDSAVYLCASSSTASYEQYFGPGTRLTVT.

The gene calls are TRBV2 and TRBJ1-4; TRBD1 aligns across 8 bases. CDR1 SNHLY and CDR2 FYNNEI come from the germline V gene. V was clipped by 7 bases and J by 3 bases; unmatched bases: 4. CDR3 size: 14 residues. CDR3 amino acids: CASIPTGANEKLFF. For the CDR3, the DNA is TGTGCCAGCATCCCGACAGGGGCTAATGAAAAACTGTTTTTT.

This chain links TRBV11-3 with TRBJ2-7, with a tentative D call TRBD2 (6 bases). Trimming took off 3 bases at V and 0 bases at J, with 9 bases between the two ends. Germline V gives CDR1 SGHNT, CDR2 YENEEA. CDR3 size: 14 residues. The CDR3 loop is CASSFGGDSYEQYF. The CDR3 nucleotides are TGTGCCAGCAGCTTCGGCGGGGACTCCTACGAGCAGTACTTC.

The chain links TRBV13 to TRBJ2-5; D might be TRBD1 (6 bases). V gave up 2 bases and J gave up 9 bases, with 13 bases separating them. The CDR3 is 13 residues long. Germline V gene data show CDR1 as PRHDT and CDR2 as FYEKMQ (reference sequence). CDR3 nucleotides: TGTGCCAGCAGCTTACAAGGGGGAAGTCCCCAGTACTTC. Protein sequence: CASSLQGGSPQYF.

The rearrangement links TRBV4-2 to TRBJ1-1, with a possible D match to TRBD1 (5 bases). Deletions cut 0 bases from V and 7 bases from J, with 15 bases between. The CDR3 is 15 residues long. Germline V gene data show CDR1 as LGHNA and CDR2 as YNFKEQ. CDR3 sequence: CASSQDWSQGNEAFF. The CDR3 DNA is TGTGCCAGCAGCCAAGATTGGAGCCAGGGCAATGAAGCTTTCTTT.

The gene calls are TRBV5-4 and TRBJ2-1; D not resolved. This CDR3 has 13 amino acids. Germline V gene sequence: CDR1 SGHNT, CDR2 YYREEE (reference sequence). Trimming shortened V by 4 bases and J by 3 bases, and 8 bases separated the two germline ends. CDR3 bases: TGTGCCAGCAGCCGAATAAGCTACAATGAGCAGTTCTTC. The encoded protein is CASSRISYNEQFF.

The chain carries TRBV7-8 and TRBJ2-5, with TRBD2 matching over 10 bases. V lost 5 bases, J lost 4 bases, and 10 bases stayed unmatched. The germline gives CDR1 SGHVS, CDR2 FQNEAQ. The CDR3 has 16 amino acids. As DNA, the CDR3 is TGTGCCAGCAGCATACTTAGCGGGAGGAAAAGAGAGACCCAGTACTTC. Encoded protein: CASSILSGRKRETQYF.